This T cell receptor beta chain came from a study of T cell responses to AZD1222 COVID-19 vaccine. There are 16 residues in the CDR3. CDR1 and CDR2 (germline): MNHEY, SMNVEV (reference sequence). The junction had 10 bases not matched to a gene; V was cut back by 6 bases and J by 6 bases. The method was immunoSEQ multiplex PCR; TCRdb's version includes in-frame clones alone and lacks a portion of them. The sample has 90,000 to 150,000 clones, around nine tenths seen once; the top ten hold roughly 2.4%. This clone was observed a few times. The sample was peripheral blood, taken on day 0 of AZD1222 vaccination. The chain is built from TRBV27 and TRBJ2-7; 14 nucleotides align to TRBD2. This receptor was taken from an adult in good health. The CDR3 nucleotides read TGTGCCAGCAGACGACCGGGACTAGCGGGAGTTGTCGAGCAGTACTTC. Its translation is CASRRPGLAGVVEQYF.